This TCR beta chain derives from a study of fetal regulatory T cell absence and autoimmunity. Study observations and caveats: Some top pancreas TCR clones were over 85-fold enriched versus cord blood. The oligoclonal enrichment was interpreted as supporting antigen-driven pancreatic autoimmunity before birth in IPEX syndrome.

Losses at the gene ends were 3 bases for V and 1 base for J; bases not matched to a gene: 4. This CDR3 spans 15 amino acids. Germline lookup yields CDR1 SQVTM and CDR2 ANQGSEA. Sequencing was at survey level. Assay used: immunoSEQ multiplex PCR; TCRdb lists only in-frame clones, some missing. The sample includes roughly 95,000 clones, about three quarters of them seen just once. On this clone itself: Its antigen is currently unknown.

Sequencing was done on a sample of pancreas tissue. The receptor was isolated from a male donor with IPEX syndrome. V is TRBV29-1 and J is TRBJ1-1; 11 bases agree with TRBD1. In DNA, the CDR3 is TGCAGCGTTGACCGGGACAGGGGGGGGAACACTGAAGCTTTCTTT. Amino acids: CSVDRDRGGNTEAFF.